This entry lists 22 T cell receptor beta chains sequenced from one sample in a study of T cells in Graves' hyperthyroidism and ophthalmopathy. TCR beta CDR3 regions were amplified from RNA transcripts. HTBI primers were employed in a first-round RT-PCR of the TCR CDR3. TCRdb re-derived calls from the multiplex PCR reads in MiXCR, one entry per CDR3 protein. This sample carries some 200,000 distinct CDR3 sequences, about a sixth of them seen once, and the ten largest clones take roughly 50%. The source material was blood. The receptors were gathered from a woman between 45 and 60 years old with Graves' hyperthyroidism.

This clonotype showed up just a few times. CDR3 protein: CAWMRDRPYGYTF. The CDR3 DNA sequence: TGTGCCTGGATGCGAGACAGGCCCTATGGCTACACCTTC. The chain joins TRBV30 to TRBJ1-2; TRBD1 is a possible D gene (6 bases). V was shortened by 4 bases and J by 4 bases, with 13 bases between the two germline ends. CDR3 length: 13 residues. The V gene's germline CDR1 is GTSNPN and CDR2 SVGIG (reference sequence).

This clonotype was picked up many times. The J gene is TRBJ2-1, the V gene TRBV7-8, with 8 bases fitting TRBD1. V shed 4 bases and J 4 bases; nucleotides not matched to a gene: 9. The germline V gene encodes CDR1 SGHVS and CDR2 FQNEAQ. This CDR3 is 16 amino acids long. DNA of the CDR3: TGTGCCAGCAGCTGGCTCAGGACAGGGCGTTACAATGAGCAGTTCTTC. Its protein product is CASSWLRTGRYNEQFF.

Note on this clonotype: Its ends do not fully match the called genes, so a read error is possible. V is TRBV10-3 and J is TRBJ2-3; 8 bases are a match to TRBD2. CDR3 length: 16 residues. Germline V gene data show CDR1 as ENHRY and CDR2 as SYGVKD. CDR3 loop: CASSLGGRTGTDTQYF. In nucleotides, the CDR3 is TGTGCCAGCAGTTTAGGCGGGAGGACTGGCACAGATACGCAGTATTTT.

The V gene is TRBV4-2, the J gene TRBJ2-1, with D possibly TRBD1 on 5 matching bases. Germline CDR1 LGHNA, CDR2 YNFKEQ. The V gene lost 0 bases and the J gene lost 7 bases, with 7 bases spanning the gap. This CDR3 spans 13 amino acids. CDR3 residues: CASSQDQGNEQFF. CDR3 bases: TGTGCCAGCAGCCAAGATCAGGGTAATGAGCAGTTCTTC.

This clonotype was counted ten times or more. The chain combines TRBV30 with TRBJ1-1; no clear D. Trimming took 1 base from V and 2 from J, leaving 11 bases between them. Germline assignment: CDR1 GTSNPN and CDR2 SVGIG (reference sequence). The CDR3 is 14 residues long. CDR3 sequence: CAWSGVPDNTEAFF. For the CDR3, the DNA is TGTGCCTGGAGTGGAGTACCCGATAACACTGAAGCTTTCTTT.

This clonotype came up a few times. V gene TRBV19 combines with J gene TRBJ1-2; 7 bases agree with TRBD1. CDR3 length: 14 residues. With V trimmed by 8 bases and J by 3 bases, 9 bases remained unmatched. Germline values: CDR1 LNHDA, CDR2 SQIVND (reference sequence). The CDR3 coding sequence is TGTGCCAGTGAAGACCAGGGGGTGGACTATGGCTACACCTTC. Amino acids: CASEDQGVDYGYTF.

Comment on this clonotype: No DNA is shown, since the ends of the CDR3 on it are uncertain; the CDR3 is the one TCRdb lists. V gene TRBV7-2 combines with J gene TRBJ2-1; TRBD2, the table's D call, was not compared with the DNA. The CDR3 has 14 residues if both end residues are counted. Germline CDR1 reads SGHTA; CDR2 reads FQGNSA. The CDR3: CASSFWRGTNEQFF.

There are a few counts of this clonotype. CDR3 coding DNA: TGTGCCAGCAGTTTAGAAGGACAGGGGGGATACGAGCAGTACTTC. Translation: CASSLEGQGGYEQYF. The J gene is TRBJ2-7, the V gene TRBV12-3 or TRBV12-4, with TRBD1 matching over 10 bases. The CDR3 has 15 amino acids. J gave up 4 bases and V 1 base, and 4 bases lay outside the gene matches.

The V and J genes are TRBV6-1 and TRBJ2-2; D unclear. Germline CDR1 MNHNS, CDR2 SASEGT. CDR3 length: 12 residues. Deletions cut 6 bases from V and 6 bases from J, with 8 bases between. For the CDR3, the DNA is TGTGCCAGCAGCAAGGTGGCCGGGGAGCTGTTTTTT. This codes for CASSKVAGELFF.

This clonotype was seen repeatedly, ten times or more. CDR3 DNA: TGTGCCAGCAGCTTCATCGGGACAGGGGTTCAGACCCAGTACTTC. Its translation is CASSFIGTGVQTQYF. The chain combines TRBV11-1 with TRBJ2-5; TRBD1 aligns across 10 bases. After removal of 3 bases from V and 6 bases from J, the junction contained 7 bases not matched to a gene. The CDR3 runs 15 residues. The germline CDR1 and CDR2 sequences are SGHAT and FQDESV (reference sequence).

In this sample, this clonotype turned up many times. The chain uses TRBV28 and TRBJ1-1, with D hard to call. There are 13 residues in the CDR3. CDR1 is MDHEN, CDR2 SYDVKM, per germline. Trimming shortened V by 3 bases and J by 6 bases, and 11 bases separated the two germline ends. In DNA form, the CDR3 reads TGTGCCAGCAGTTTGGGCGGCTACGCTGAAGCTTTCTTT. Translated: CASSLGGYAEAFF.

The rearrangement joins TRBV7-2 to TRBJ2-5, with 8 bases matching TRBD1. The CDR3 length is 14 residues. The germline V gene encodes CDR1 SGHTA and CDR2 FQGNSA. V lost 4 bases, J lost 5 bases, and 6 bases stayed unmatched. In nucleotides, the CDR3 is TGTGCCAGCAGCTCTGACAGGGGTATGGAGACCCAGTACTTC. As protein: CASSSDRGMETQYF.

Comment on this clonotype: A much larger clone differs from this one at a single base, so this may be a read error. The chain links TRBV27 to TRBJ1-2; TRBD1 agrees at 7 bases. Looked up from germline, CDR1 is MNHEY and CDR2 is SMNVEV (reference sequence). CDR3 length: 14 amino acids. The V segment lost 6 bases and the J segment 2 bases; nucleotides outside the gene matches: 6. The CDR3 loop reads CASSPQGENYGYTF. CDR3 nucleotides: TGTGCCAGCAGCCCCCAGGGGGAGAACTATGGCTACACCTTC.

This clonotype was seen repeatedly, ten times or more. V is TRBV18 and J is TRBJ1-6; tentative D call: TRBD1 (6 bases). The CDR3 is made up of 16 amino acids. The V end lost 3 bases, the J end lost 5 bases, and 14 bases lay between the germline ends. The germline CDR1 and CDR2 sequences are KGHSH and LQKENI. The CDR3 is CASSPTGAPNNSPLHF. The DNA for the CDR3 is TGTGCCAGCTCACCTACGGGGGCCCCGAATAATTCACCCCTCCACTTT.

This clonotype was detected ten times or more. The CDR3 region has the DNA TGTGCCAGCAGCTTGGGACAGGGGGCCTACGAGCAGTACTTC. Translation gives CASSLGQGAYEQYF. The rearrangement joins TRBV6-1 to TRBJ2-7; the match to TRBD1 covers 11 bases. The V gene end was trimmed by 6 bases and the J gene end by 2 bases; junction bases not matched to a gene: 3. The CDR3 totals 14 residues. Germline CDR1 reads MNHNS; CDR2 reads SASEGT.

This clonotype was observed at least ten times. This chain links TRBV3-1 with TRBJ2-7, with 7 bases that match TRBD2. Germline CDR1 reads LGHDT; CDR2 reads YNNKEL (reference sequence). The ends lost 0 bases at V and 3 bases at J; junction bases unmatched: 5. The CDR3 extends over 15 amino acids. The CDR3 region is CASSQDGAGVYEQYF. The CDR3 DNA sequence: TGTGCCAGCAGCCAAGATGGGGCGGGAGTCTACGAGCAGTACTTC.

This clonotype has a count of ten or more. The CDR3 here is CSPRNRRTSGLQETQYF. The CDR3 DNA reads as TGCAGTCCGAGGAACCGACGGACTAGCGGGCTCCAAGAGACCCAGTACTTC. The V and J genes are TRBV20-1 and TRBJ2-5; 11 nucleotides line up with TRBD2. Germline V CDR1 and CDR2: DFQATT, SNEGSKA (reference sequence). With V trimmed by 8 bases and J by 1 base, 15 bases remained unmatched. The CDR3 loop spans 17 amino acids.

The V and J genes are TRBV2 and TRBJ2-2; TRBD2 is a possible D gene (5 bases). The ends were cut back, 4 bases at V and 8 bases at J, with 14 bases in the middle. This CDR3 spans 14 amino acids. Germline CDR1 reads SNHLY; CDR2 reads FYNNEI. The DNA of the CDR3 is TGTGCCAGCAGTGCCCTTCGGACTTCTGGGGAGCTGTTTTTT. Translating gives CASSALRTSGELFF.

This clonotype was found a few times. The chain employs TRBV6-1 and TRBJ2-7, with 8 bases aligning to TRBD2. The V and J ends lost 6 bases and 5 bases, in that order; junction bases with no gene match: 12. The CDR3 runs to 15 residues. Germline CDR1 is MNHNS and CDR2 is SASEGT. CDR3: CASSDLAGTRDEQYF. As DNA, the CDR3 is TGTGCCAGCAGCGATTTAGCGGGGACCCGGGACGAGCAGTACTTC.

This clonotype was recorded many times. The chain carries TRBV12-3 or TRBV12-4 and TRBJ2-3; D is possibly TRBD1 (7 bases). This CDR3 spans 15 amino acids. V shed 8 bases and J shed 2 bases, with 17 bases lying between them. Here the CDR3 reads CASCPGGQNTDTQYF. CDR3 DNA: TGTGCCAGCTGCCCAGGGGGGCAAAACACAGATACGCAGTATTTT.

This clonotype occurred many times. The rearrangement joins TRBV6-1 to TRBJ2-7; a possible D gene is TRBD2 (5 bases). Looked up from germline, CDR1 is MNHNS and CDR2 is SASEGT. The CDR3 runs 13 residues. V lost 6 bases and J lost 0, with 9 bases in between. This CDR3 is CASRGVGSYEQYF. In DNA, the CDR3 is TGTGCCAGCAGGGGAGTAGGCTCCTACGAGCAGTACTTC.

This clonotype came up many times. The V call is TRBV11-2, the J call TRBJ2-7; tentatively, D is TRBD2 (6 bases). The germline V gene encodes CDR1 SGHAT and CDR2 FQNNGV. The CDR3 runs 16 residues. With 5 bases removed from V and 6 bases from J, the gap between germline ends came to 23 bases. CDR3 in DNA: TGTGCCAGCAGCGGGGGGACCTGGGCGGGATCGGGCGAGCAGTACTTC. Translated, it gives CASSGGTWAGSGEQYF.